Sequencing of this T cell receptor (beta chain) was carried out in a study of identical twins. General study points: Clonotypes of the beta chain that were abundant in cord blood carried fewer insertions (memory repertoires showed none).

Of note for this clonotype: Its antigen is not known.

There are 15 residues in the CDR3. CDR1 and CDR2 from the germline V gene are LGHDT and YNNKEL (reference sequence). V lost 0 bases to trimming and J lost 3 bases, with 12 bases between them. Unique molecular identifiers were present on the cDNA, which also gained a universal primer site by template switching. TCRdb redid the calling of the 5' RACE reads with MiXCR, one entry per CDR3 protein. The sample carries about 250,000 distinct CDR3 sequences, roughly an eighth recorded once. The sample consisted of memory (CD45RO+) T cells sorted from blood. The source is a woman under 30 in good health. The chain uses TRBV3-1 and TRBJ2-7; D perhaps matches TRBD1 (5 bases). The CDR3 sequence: CASSQERQKNYEQYF. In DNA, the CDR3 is TGTGCCAGCAGCCAAGAACGACAGAAAAACTACGAGCAGTACTTC.